This entry is about one T cell receptor (beta chain). Its cognate antigen is unknown. Inclusion characteristics of ophthalmopathy patients comprised a Clinical Activity Score of at least 3, a NOSPECS grade of at least 4, and duration under 3 months. Lactation, pregnancy, other autoimmune disease or uncontrolled infection led to exclusion of patients. Diagnosis rested on symptoms, serum thyroxine and TRAb, thyroid ultrasound, and orbital computed tomography. The sample originates from a study of T cells in Graves' hyperthyroidism and ophthalmopathy. This CDR3 is built from 14 residues. V was pared by 5 bases and J by 1 base, with 11 bases between. Researchers amplified the TCR beta CDR3 regions from RNA transcripts. Primed by the HTBI set, a first-round RT-PCR was run on the TCR CDR3. MiXCR was run by TCRdb on the multiplex PCR reads, yielding one entry per CDR3 protein. The sample lists about 640,000 distinct CDR3 sequences; 20% to 25% were seen once.

Findings and limits, study-wide: Ophthalmopathy was predicted by the model a median of roughly 6 months ahead of onset.

This sequence originates from a young man with Graves' ophthalmopathy. The V and J genes are TRBV12-3 or TRBV12-4 and TRBJ1-1; D is possibly TRBD1 (6 bases). The sample consisted of blood. The CDR3 DNA reads TGTGCCAGCAGTAACCGAGGGGGGAACACTGAAGCTTTCTTT. It translates to CASSNRGGNTEAFF.